In its sample, the clone carrying this TCR beta chain was seen once. Antigen unknown. This sample was included in a study of OX40 agonist ivuxolimab in advanced cancers. Study details: Under the entry rules, prior anti-PD-1, anti-PD-L1 or anti-CTLA-4 therapy was allowed, and 35% to 40% had some. Broader study findings: The study did not work out the antigen specificity of the expanded peripheral T cells. Clonal expansion in partial responders at 0.1-3.0 mg/kg ranked among the lowest.

The investigators sampled blood at baseline, at cycle 4 day 1, and at cycle 7 day 1. Deletions cut 5 bases from V and 3 bases from J, with 14 bases between. The CDR3 runs 15 residues. Germline-derived CDR1 and CDR2 are SGHAT and FQNNGV. Data came from immunoSEQ multiplex PCR; TCRdb stores just in-frame clones and leaves some out. The sample holds 37,000 or so clones, about 90% seen once. This specimen was CD4+ or CD8+ T cells sorted from blood, taken in a trial of the OX40 agonist ivuxolimab. This chain uses TRBV11-2 with TRBJ1-3; no reliable D call. The receptor's source is an adult with an advanced solid tumor such as melanoma, head and neck, liver or kidney cancer. For the CDR3, the DNA is TGTGCCAGCAGCCGACCTAGTGAGGGTGGAAACACCATATATTTT. Encoded protein: CASSRPSEGGNTIYF.